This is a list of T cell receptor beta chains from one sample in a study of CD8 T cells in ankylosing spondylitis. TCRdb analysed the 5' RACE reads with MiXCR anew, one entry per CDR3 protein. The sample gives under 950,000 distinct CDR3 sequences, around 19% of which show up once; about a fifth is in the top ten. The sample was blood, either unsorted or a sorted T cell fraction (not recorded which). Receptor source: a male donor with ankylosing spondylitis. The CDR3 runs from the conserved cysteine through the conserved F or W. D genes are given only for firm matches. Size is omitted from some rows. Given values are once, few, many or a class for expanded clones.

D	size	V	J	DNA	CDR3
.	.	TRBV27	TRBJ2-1	TGTGCCAGCAGTCCCTCCCAAACTTACAATGAGCAGTTCTTC	CASSPSQTYNEQFF
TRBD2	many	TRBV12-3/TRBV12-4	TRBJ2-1	TGTGCCAGCTACCCCGGGACTAGCGGGATGGGCGAGCAGTTCTTC	CASYPGTSGMGEQFF
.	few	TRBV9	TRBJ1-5	TGTGCCAGCAGCGACCGGGAGTACGGACAGCCCCAGCATTTT	CASSDREYGQPQHF
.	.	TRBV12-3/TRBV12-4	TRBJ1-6	TGTGCCAGCAGTTTTGGGTGGAGCTCCTATAATTCACCCCTCCACTTT	CASSFGWSSYNSPLHF
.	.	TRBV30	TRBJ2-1	TGTGCTTCGTTCAGCTCCTACAATGAGCAGTTCTTC	CASFSSYNEQFF
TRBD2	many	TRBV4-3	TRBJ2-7	TGCGCCAGCAGCCAAGAGGGACTAGCGGGAGACGAGCAGTACTTC	CASSQEGLAGDEQYF
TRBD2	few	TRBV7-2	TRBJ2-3	TGTGCCAGCAGCTCTAGCGGGAGGATCGGAGATACGCAGTATTTT	CASSSSGRIGDTQYF
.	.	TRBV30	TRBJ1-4	TGTGCCTGGAGTGAACAGGTTAATGAAAAACTGTTTTTT	CAWSEQVNEKLFF
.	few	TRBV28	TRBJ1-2	TGTGCCACACGGGCGCTTAATAGAGCTAACTATGGCTACACCTTC	CATRALNRANYGYTF
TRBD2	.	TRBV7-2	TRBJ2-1	TGTGCCAGCAGCAATCTAGCGGGAGTTTTTAATGAGCAGTTCTTC	CASSNLAGVFNEQFF
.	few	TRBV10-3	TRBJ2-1	TGTGCCATCAGTGAAGTGAACAAAGCCCACAGCTCCTACAATGAGCAGTTCTTC	CAISEVNKAHSSYNEQFF
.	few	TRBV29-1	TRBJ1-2	TGCAGCGTTGAAGAAGGACACCTTAACTATGGCTACACCTTC	CSVEEGHLNYGYTF
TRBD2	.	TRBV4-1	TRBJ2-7	TGCGCCAGCAGCCAAGGCGGTAGCGGGACCGAGCAGTACTTC	CASSQGGSGTEQYF
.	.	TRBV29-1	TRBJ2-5	TGCAGCGTGTCCCGGGAGACCCAGTACTTC	CSVSRETQYF
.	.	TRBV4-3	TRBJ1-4	TGCGCCAGCAGCCCACGGGACATCGGGGAAAAACTGTTTTTT	CASSPRDIGEKLFF
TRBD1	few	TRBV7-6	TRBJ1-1	TGTGCCAGCAGCCTAACAGGGGGCCTCACTGAAGCTTTCTTT	CASSLTGGLTEAFF
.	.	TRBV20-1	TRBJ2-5	TGCAGTGCTCCCCCGTGGGGTAAAGAGACCCAGTACTTC	CSAPPWGKETQYF
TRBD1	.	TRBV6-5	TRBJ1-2	TGTGCCAGCAGTTACTCGGGACAGGGTGACTATGGCTACACCTTC	CASSYSGQGDYGYTF
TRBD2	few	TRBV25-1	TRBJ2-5	TGTGCCAGCAGTGAACCGACCTTAGCGGGGGGTACGGAGACCCAGTACTTC	CASSEPTLAGGTETQYF
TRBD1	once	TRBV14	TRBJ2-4	TGTGCCAGCAGCCAAGTGAACAGGGGGATTCAGTACTTC	CASSQVNRGIQYF
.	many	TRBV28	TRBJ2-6	TGTGCCAGCAGCCCCGATTCCTCTGGGGCCAACGTCCTGACTTTC	CASSPDSSGANVLTF
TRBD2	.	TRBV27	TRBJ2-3	TGTGCCAGCAGTTTATTCGCTAGCGGGGTAACAGATACGCAGTATTTT	CASSLFASGVTDTQYF
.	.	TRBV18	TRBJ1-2	TGTGCCAGCTCACCAAAGGAGGGGTTCTATGGCTACACCTTC	CASSPKEGFYGYTF
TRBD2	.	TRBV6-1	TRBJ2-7	TGTGCCAGCAGTCAGGGACTAGCGGGGTTGGACTACGAGCAGTACTTC	CASSQGLAGLDYEQYF
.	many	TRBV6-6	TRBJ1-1	TGTGCCAGCATCCCCTGGGGAGAGACTGAAGCTTTCTTT	CASIPWGETEAFF
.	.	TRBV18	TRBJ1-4	TGTGCCAGCTCACCGGGACTTCCCTCGACTAATGAAAAACTGTTTTTT	CASSPGLPSTNEKLFF
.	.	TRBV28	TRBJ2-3	TGTGCCAGCAGTTTATACGCCCCGGGACTTCGCACAGATACGCAGTATTTT	CASSLYAPGLRTDTQYF
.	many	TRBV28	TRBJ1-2	TGTGCCAGCAGTTCCGGGGGAGCTAACTATGGCTACACCTTC	CASSSGGANYGYTF
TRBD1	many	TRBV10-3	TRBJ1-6	TGTGCCATCAGCGCGACAGGGAACTATAATTCACCCCTCCACTTT	CAISATGNYNSPLHF
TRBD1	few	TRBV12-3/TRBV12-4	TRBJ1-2	TGTGCCAGCAGTAAGACAGGGCAGGGTGGTAACTATGGCTACACCTTC	CASSKTGQGGNYGYTF
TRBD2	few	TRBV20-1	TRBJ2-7	TGCAGTGCTACCGTCGGGCGGGGGCTAGCGGGGATTTCCTACGAGCAGTACTTC	CSATVGRGLAGISYEQYF
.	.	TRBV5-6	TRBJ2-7	TGTGCCAGCAGCGTGGCAGGGGTGAGGGACTACGAGCAGTACTTC	CASSVAGVRDYEQYF